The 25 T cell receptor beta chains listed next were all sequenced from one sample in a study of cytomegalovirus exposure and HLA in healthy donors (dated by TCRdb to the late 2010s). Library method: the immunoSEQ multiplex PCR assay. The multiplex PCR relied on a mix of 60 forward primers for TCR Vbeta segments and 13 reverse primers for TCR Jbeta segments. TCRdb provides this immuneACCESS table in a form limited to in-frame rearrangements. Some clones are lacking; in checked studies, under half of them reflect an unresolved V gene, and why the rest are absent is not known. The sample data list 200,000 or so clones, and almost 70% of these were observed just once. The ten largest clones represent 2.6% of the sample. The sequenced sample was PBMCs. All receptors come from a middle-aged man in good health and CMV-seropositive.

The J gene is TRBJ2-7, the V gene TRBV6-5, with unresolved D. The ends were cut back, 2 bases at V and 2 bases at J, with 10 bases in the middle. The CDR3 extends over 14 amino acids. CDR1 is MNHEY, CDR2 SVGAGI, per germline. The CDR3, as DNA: TGTGCCAGCAGTTACGCGGCAGCCACCTACGAGCAGTACTTC. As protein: CASSYAAATYEQYF.

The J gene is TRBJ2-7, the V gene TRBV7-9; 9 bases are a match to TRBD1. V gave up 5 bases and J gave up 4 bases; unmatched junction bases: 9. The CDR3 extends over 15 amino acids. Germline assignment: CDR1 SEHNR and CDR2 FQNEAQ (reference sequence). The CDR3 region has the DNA TGTGCCAGCAGCGCCGGGACAGGGTTGTTATACGAGCAGTACTTC. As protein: CASSAGTGLLYEQYF.

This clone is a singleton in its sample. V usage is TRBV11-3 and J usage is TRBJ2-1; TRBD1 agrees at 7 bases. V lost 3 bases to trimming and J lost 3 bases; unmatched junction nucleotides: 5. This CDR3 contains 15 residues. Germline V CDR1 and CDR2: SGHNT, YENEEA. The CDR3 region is CASSFRQGDYNEQFF. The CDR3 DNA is TGTGCCAGCAGCTTTCGTCAGGGGGACTACAATGAGCAGTTCTTC.

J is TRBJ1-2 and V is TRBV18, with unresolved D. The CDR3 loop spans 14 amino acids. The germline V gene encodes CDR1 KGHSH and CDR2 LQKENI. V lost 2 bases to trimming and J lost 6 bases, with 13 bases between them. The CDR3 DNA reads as TGTGCCAGCTCACCAATAATTGGGGAGAATGGCTACACCTTC. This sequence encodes CASSPIIGENGYTF.

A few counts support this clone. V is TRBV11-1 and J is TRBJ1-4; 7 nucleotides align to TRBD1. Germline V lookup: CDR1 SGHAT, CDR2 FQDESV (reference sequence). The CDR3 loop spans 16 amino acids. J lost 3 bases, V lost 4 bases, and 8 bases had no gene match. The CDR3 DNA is TGTGCCAGCAGCTCCGGACAGGCCCACTCTAATGAAAAACTGTTTTTT. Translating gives CASSSGQAHSNEKLFF.

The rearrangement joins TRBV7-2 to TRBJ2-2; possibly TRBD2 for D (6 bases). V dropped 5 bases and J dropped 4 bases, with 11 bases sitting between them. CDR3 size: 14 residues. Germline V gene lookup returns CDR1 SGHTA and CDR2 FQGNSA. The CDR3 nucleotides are TGTGCCAGCAGCGCGGGACTCCTCACCGGGGAGCTGTTTTTT. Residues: CASSAGLLTGELFF.

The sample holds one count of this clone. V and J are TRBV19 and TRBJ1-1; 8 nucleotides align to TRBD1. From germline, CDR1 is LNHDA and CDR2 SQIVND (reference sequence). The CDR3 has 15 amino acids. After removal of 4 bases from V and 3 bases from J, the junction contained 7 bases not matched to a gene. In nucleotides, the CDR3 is TGTGCCAGTAGTACACAGACAGGGGTGGACACTGAAGCTTTCTTT. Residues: CASSTQTGVDTEAFF. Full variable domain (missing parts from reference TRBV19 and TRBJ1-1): DGGITQSPKYLFRKEGQNVTLSCEQNLNHDAMYWYRQDPGQGLRLIYYSQIVNDFQKGDIAEGYSVSREKKESFPLTVTSAQKNPTAFYLCASSTQTGVDTEAFFGQGTRLTVV.

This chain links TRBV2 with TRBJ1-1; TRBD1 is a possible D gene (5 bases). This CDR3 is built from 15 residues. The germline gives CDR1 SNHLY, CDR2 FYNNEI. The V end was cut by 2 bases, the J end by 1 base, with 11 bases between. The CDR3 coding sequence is TGTGCCAGCAGTGAACAGGGAGGGAGGAACACTGAAGCTTTCTTT. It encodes CASSEQGGRNTEAFF.

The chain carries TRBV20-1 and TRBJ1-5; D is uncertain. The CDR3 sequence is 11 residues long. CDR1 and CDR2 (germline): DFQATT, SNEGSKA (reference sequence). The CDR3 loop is CSVASNPAQHF. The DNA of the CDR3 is TGCAGCGTTGCCTCCAATCCAGCCCAGCATTTT.

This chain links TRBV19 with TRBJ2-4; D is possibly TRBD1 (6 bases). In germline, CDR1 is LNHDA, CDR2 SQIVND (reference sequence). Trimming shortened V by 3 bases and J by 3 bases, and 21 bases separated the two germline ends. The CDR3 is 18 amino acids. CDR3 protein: CASSMGAADIWSKNIQYF. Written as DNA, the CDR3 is TGTGCCAGTAGTATGGGGGCTGCGGACATTTGGAGCAAAAACATTCAGTACTTC.

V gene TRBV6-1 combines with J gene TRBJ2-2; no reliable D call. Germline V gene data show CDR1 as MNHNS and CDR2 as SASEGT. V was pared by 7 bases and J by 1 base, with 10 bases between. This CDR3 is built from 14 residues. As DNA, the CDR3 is TGTGCCAGCATCTTGGCAAGGAACACCGGGGAGCTGTTTTTT. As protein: CASILARNTGELFF.

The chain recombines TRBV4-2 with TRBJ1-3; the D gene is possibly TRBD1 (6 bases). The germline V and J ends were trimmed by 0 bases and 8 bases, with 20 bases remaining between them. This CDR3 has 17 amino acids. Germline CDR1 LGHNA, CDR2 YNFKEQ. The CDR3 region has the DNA TGTGCCAGCAGCCAAGATCCCAGGGGCCCCGATCGTTACACCATATATTTT. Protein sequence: CASSQDPRGPDRYTIYF.

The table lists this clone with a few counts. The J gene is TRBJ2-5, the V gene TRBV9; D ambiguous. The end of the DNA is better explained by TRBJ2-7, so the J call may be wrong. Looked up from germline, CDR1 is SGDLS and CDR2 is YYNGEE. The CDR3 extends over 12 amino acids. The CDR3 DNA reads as TGTGCCAGCAGCGCGTATTCCTACGAGCAGTACTTC. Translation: CASSAYSYEQYF.

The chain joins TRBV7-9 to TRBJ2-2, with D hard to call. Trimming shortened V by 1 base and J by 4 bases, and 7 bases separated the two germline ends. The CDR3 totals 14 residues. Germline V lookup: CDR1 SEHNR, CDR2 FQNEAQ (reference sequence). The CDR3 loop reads CASSLDILTGELFF. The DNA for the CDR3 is TGTGCCAGCAGCTTAGACATTCTCACCGGGGAGCTGTTTTTT.

CDR3 sequence reads: CASTLGDRGHHETQYF. DNA of the CDR3: TGTGCCAGCACACTGGGGGACAGGGGGCATCACGAGACCCAGTACTTC. The chain couples TRBV7-9 to TRBJ2-5; 12 nucleotides align to TRBD1. CDR1 and CDR2 (germline): SEHNR, FQNEAQ (reference sequence). Trimming took 7 bases from V and 5 from J; bases not matched to a gene: 11. The CDR3 is made up of 16 amino acids.

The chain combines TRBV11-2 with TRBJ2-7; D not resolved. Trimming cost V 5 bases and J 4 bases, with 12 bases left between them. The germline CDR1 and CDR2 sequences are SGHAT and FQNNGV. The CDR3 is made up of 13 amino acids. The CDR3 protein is CASSPASGYEQYF. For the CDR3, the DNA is TGTGCCAGCAGCCCGGCTAGTGGTTACGAGCAGTACTTC.

CDR3 sequence: CASSVSGLAAYEQYF. CDR3 in DNA: TGTGCCAGCAGCGTTTCCGGACTAGCGGCCTACGAGCAGTACTTC. V gene TRBV9 combines with J gene TRBJ2-7; 10 bases are shared with TRBD2. The CDR3 sequence is 15 residues long. J was trimmed by 2 bases and V by 2 bases; bases with no gene match: 4. CDR1 and CDR2 from the germline V gene are SGDLS and YYNGEE.

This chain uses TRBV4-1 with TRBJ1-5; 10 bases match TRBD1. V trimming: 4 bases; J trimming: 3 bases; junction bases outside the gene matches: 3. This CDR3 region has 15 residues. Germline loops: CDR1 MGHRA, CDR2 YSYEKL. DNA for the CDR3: TGCGCCAGCAGCCTGGGACAGGGGACCAATCAGCCCCAGCATTTT. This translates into CASSLGQGTNQPQHF.

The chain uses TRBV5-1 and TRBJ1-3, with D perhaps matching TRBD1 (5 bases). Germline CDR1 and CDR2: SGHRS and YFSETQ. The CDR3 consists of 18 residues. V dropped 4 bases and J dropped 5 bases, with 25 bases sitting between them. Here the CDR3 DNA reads TGCGCCAGCAGCCCGTCGGGGGAAGTGTGGTCCTTGAGAAACACCATATATTTT. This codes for CASSPSGEVWSLRNTIYF.

The CDR3 reads CASSQVSGNTEAFF. The CDR3 region has the DNA TGTGCCAGCAGCCAAGTTTCAGGGAACACTGAAGCTTTCTTT. V is TRBV4-2 and J is TRBJ1-1; the D is unclear. V shed 1 base and J shed 1 base, with 7 bases lying between them. The CDR3 has 14 amino acids. Germline V gene sequence: CDR1 LGHNA, CDR2 YNFKEQ.

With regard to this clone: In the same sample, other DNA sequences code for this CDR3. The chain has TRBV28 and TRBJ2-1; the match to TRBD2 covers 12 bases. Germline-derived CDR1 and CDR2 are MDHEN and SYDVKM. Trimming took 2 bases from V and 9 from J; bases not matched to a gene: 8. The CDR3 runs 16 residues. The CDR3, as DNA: TGTGCCAGCAGTTTACCCCTAGCGGGGGGGCCCGGTGAGCAGTTCTTC. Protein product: CASSLPLAGGPGEQFF.

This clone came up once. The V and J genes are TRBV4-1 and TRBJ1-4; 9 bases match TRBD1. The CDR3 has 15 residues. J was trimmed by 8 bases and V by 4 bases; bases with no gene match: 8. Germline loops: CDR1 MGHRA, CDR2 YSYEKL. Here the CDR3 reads CASSLYPTGGEKLFF. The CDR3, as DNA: TGCGCCAGCAGCCTATACCCGACAGGGGGAGAAAAACTGTTTTTT.

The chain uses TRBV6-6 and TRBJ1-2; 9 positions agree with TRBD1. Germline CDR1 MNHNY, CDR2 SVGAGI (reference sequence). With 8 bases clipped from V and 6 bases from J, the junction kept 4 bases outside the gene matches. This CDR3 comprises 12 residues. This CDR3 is CASRQGVNGYTF. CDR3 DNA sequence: TGTGCCAGCCGACAGGGGGTAAATGGCTACACCTTC.

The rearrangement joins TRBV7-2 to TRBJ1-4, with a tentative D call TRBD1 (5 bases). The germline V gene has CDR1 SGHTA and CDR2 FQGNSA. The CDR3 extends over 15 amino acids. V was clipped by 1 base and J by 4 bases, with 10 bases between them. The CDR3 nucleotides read TGTGCCAGCAGCTTAGAGGGGCAGGATAATGAAAAACTGTTTTTT. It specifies CASSLEGQDNEKLFF.

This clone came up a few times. Written as DNA, the CDR3 is TGTGCCAGTAGCATGACAGGGAACTATGGCTACACCTTC. It yields the protein CASSMTGNYGYTF. V gene TRBV19 combines with J gene TRBJ1-2; 7 bases map to TRBD1. Trimming at V came to 6 bases and at J to 2 bases, leaving 3 bases not matched to a gene. Per germline, CDR1 LNHDA and CDR2 SQIVND (reference sequence). The CDR3 contains 13 residues.